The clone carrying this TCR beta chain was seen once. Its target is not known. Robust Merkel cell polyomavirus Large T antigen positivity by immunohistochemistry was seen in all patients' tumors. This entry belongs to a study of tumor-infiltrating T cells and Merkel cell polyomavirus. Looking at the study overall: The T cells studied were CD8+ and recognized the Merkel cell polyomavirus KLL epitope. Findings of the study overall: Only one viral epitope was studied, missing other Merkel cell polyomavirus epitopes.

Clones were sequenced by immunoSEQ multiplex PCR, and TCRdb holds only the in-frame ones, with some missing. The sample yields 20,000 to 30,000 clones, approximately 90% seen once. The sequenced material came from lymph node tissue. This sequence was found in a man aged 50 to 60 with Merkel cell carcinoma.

CDR3: CASSGASLYNEQFF. CDR3 nucleotide sequence: TGTGCCAGCAGTGGGGCCAGCTTATACAATGAGCAGTTCTTC. The chain combines TRBV28 with TRBJ2-1, with D perhaps matching TRBD1 (5 bases). V lost 5 bases and J lost 4, with 12 bases in between. This CDR3 spans 14 amino acids. Germline CDR1 and CDR2: MDHEN and SYDVKM.